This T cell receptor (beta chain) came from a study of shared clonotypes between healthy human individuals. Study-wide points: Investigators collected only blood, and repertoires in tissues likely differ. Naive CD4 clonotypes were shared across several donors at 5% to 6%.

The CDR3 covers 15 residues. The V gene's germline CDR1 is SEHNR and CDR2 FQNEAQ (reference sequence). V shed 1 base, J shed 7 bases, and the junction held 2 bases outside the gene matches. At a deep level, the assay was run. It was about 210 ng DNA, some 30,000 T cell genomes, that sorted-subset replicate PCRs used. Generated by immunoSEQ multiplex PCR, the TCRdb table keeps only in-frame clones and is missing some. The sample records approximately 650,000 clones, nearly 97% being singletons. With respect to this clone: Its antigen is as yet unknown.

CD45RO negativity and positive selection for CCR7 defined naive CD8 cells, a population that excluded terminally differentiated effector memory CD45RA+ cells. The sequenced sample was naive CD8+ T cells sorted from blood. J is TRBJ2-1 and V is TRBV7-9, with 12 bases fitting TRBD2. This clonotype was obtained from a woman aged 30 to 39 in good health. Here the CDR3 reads CASSLGLAGVNEQFF. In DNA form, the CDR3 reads TGTGCCAGCAGCTTAGGACTAGCGGGAGTGAATGAGCAGTTCTTC.